This T cell receptor (beta chain) was sequenced during a study of blood T cell repertoires in COVID-19. Study-level information: Whether acute or convalescent, the COVID-19 samples came from the United States, Italy and Spain. PBMCs, B-cell-depleted T cells, or T cells provided the cDNA or gDNA that made up the material.

Under the authors' procedure: For nucleated cells, counts were estimated from reference gene primer amplification. Sequenced by immunoSEQ multiplex PCR; TCRdb stores in-frame clones only, minus some. For V, J and clone size, that table is used; D and trimming come from the DNA. The sample holds approximately 200,000 clones, under 90% seen once. Seattle patients were enrolled while actively infected and followed longitudinally. CDR1 and CDR2 (germline): LGHDT, YNNKEL (reference sequence). V lost 5 bases to trimming and J lost 9 bases, with 11 bases between them. This CDR3 comprises 12 residues. The chain links TRBV3-1 (or the pseudogene TRBV3-2) to TRBJ2-1; a possible D gene is TRBD1 (5 bases). The sample was peripheral blood. This receptor was obtained from an elderly woman with COVID-19, enrolled during active disease. The CDR3 nucleotides read TGTGCCAGCAGCGCGAGCAGGGCTGAGCAGTTCTTC. Amino acids: CASSASRAEQFF.